The 29 T cell receptor beta chains listed next were all sequenced from one sample in a study of monozygotic twins with inflammatory bowel disease. TCRdb re-called the 5' RACE reads and shows each CDR3 protein once, DNA omitted. Its clone listing holds about 450,000 distinct CDR3 sequences. The sequencing sample was made of blood. The receptors originated from a human donor with ulcerative colitis or Crohn's disease, or a healthy co-twin of an affected twin (not recorded which).

V usage is TRBV20-1 and J usage is TRBJ2-5; without DNA, the TCRdb call of TRBD2 cannot be checked. Germline V gives CDR1 DFQATT, CDR2 SNEGSKA (reference sequence). The CDR3 contains 15 residues. The CDR3 sequence: CSARTSGGAMETQYF.

The J gene is TRBJ2-1, the V gene TRBV2; TCRdb designates TRBD1, a call that cannot be tested without DNA. CDR1 is SNHLY, CDR2 FYNNEI, per germline. The CDR3 extends over 13 amino acids. The CDR3 loop reads CASSEGSGGREFF.

V is TRBV11-3 and J is TRBJ2-7; the D call from TCRdb, TRBD2, cannot be confirmed without DNA. This CDR3 spans 15 amino acids. CDR1 is SGHNT and CDR2 is YENEEA in the germline V gene. CDR3 region: CASSLRSGGTYEQYF.

The V call is TRBV27, the J call TRBJ2-1; as DNA is missing, the TRBD2 call by TCRdb cannot be tested. CDR1 is MNHEY and CDR2 is SMNVEV in the germline V gene (reference sequence). The CDR3 runs 17 residues. This CDR3 is CASSLLSSGREDNEQFF.

V and J are TRBV18 and TRBJ2-7. CDR3 size: 15 residues. Per germline, CDR1 KGHSH and CDR2 LQKENI. CDR3 residues: CASSPPGDWSYEQYF.

CDR3 amino acids: CATSREGHMNYGYTF. The rearrangement joins TRBV15 to TRBJ1-2; TCRdb proposes TRBD1, but this gene call is untestable without DNA. The CDR3 runs to 15 residues. Per the germline V gene, CDR1 is LNHNV and CDR2 is YYDKDF (reference sequence).

V usage is TRBV19 and J usage is TRBJ1-5; lacking DNA, the TRBD1 call made by TCRdb goes unchecked. CDR3 length equals 16 residues. Germline assignment: CDR1 LNHDA and CDR2 SQIVND (reference sequence). CDR3 residues: CASSRTGGSDNQPQHF.

The chain joins TRBV5-1 to TRBJ2-3; TCRdb selects TRBD2, and the lack of DNA leaves this call unchecked. There are 14 residues in the CDR3. Per the germline V gene, CDR1 is SGHRS and CDR2 is YFSETQ. CDR3 amino acids: CASSLTGAQDTQYF.

V gene TRBV27 combines with J gene TRBJ2-1; TCRdb's D call, TRBD2, is unchecked because there is no DNA. The germline V gene has CDR1 MNHEY and CDR2 SMNVEV (reference sequence). The CDR3 is 14 amino acids. CDR3: CASTLTSGYNEQFF.

The chain recombines TRBV21-1 with TRBJ1-1. TRBV21-1 represents a pseudogene. CDR3 length: 12 amino acids. Here the CDR3 reads CASTCEWPEAFF.

The V call is TRBV7-3, the J call TRBJ2-6; lacking DNA, the TRBD2 call made by TCRdb goes unchecked. Germline V lookup: CDR1 SGHTA, CDR2 FQGTGA. This CDR3 spans 17 amino acids. CDR3 in amino acids: CASSLSPLGSGANVLTF.

The chain recombines TRBV12-3 or TRBV12-4 with TRBJ1-2; TCRdb's D call of TRBD1 is untestable without DNA. The CDR3 runs 13 residues. The CDR3 sequence: CASRLGGAQGYTF.

The chain joins TRBV7-2 to TRBJ2-2; the D call from TCRdb, TRBD2, cannot be confirmed without DNA. The germline V gene has CDR1 SGHTA and CDR2 FQGNSA. The length of the CDR3 is 15 residues. This CDR3 is CASREGTIVTGELFF.

V usage is TRBV3-1 and J usage is TRBJ2-7; without DNA, the TCRdb call of TRBD2 cannot be checked. This CDR3 is 16 amino acids long. CDR1 and CDR2 from the germline V gene are LGHDT and YNNKEL (reference sequence). The CDR3 region is CASSQDTQRATYEQYF.

The V gene is TRBV7-2, the J gene TRBJ2-7; without DNA, the TCRdb call of TRBD1 cannot be checked. This CDR3 is 14 amino acids long. Germline CDR1 and CDR2: SGHTA and FQGNSA. The CDR3 spells CASEMRGSVREQYF.

The chain combines TRBV5-1 with TRBJ1-3; the TCRdb D gene call, TRBD1, has no DNA to confirm it. This CDR3 spans 14 amino acids. Germline V lookup: CDR1 SGHRS, CDR2 YFSETQ. This CDR3 is CASSLEQGGNTIYF.

The V gene is TRBV12-3 or TRBV12-4, the J gene TRBJ1-5; as DNA is missing, the TRBD1 call by TCRdb cannot be tested. The CDR3 has 15 residues. CDR3 protein: CASSSRDRGNQPQHF.

This chain joins TRBV20-1 and TRBJ2-5; TCRdb indicates TRBD1, and absent DNA this call remains unverified. The germline V gene encodes CDR1 DFQATT and CDR2 SNEGSKA (reference sequence). The CDR3 has 14 residues. This CDR3 is CSARDDRGLETQYF.

The chain joins TRBV5-4 to TRBJ2-1. This CDR3 has 13 residues. The germline V gene encodes CDR1 SGHNT and CDR2 YYREEE (reference sequence). This CDR3 reads CASSLESSREQFF.

The chain combines TRBV9 with TRBJ1-2; the D gene TCRdb calls, TRBD1, cannot be checked with no DNA. The germline V gene has CDR1 SGDLS and CDR2 YYNGEE. This CDR3 spans 15 amino acids. CDR3 region: CASSGRTGVNYGYTF.

The chain couples TRBV27 to TRBJ2-1; TCRdb indicates TRBD2, and absent DNA this call remains unverified. There are 14 residues in the CDR3. Germline CDR1 and CDR2: MNHEY and SMNVEV (reference sequence). CDR3 loop: CATSRGASTNEQFF.

The J gene is TRBJ2-1, the V gene TRBV18. This CDR3 is 13 amino acids long. From germline, CDR1 is KGHSH and CDR2 LQKENI. The CDR3 region is CASSPELLNEQFF.

This chain connects TRBV7-8 to TRBJ2-5. This CDR3 has 13 amino acids. The germline gives CDR1 SGHVS, CDR2 FQNEAQ. CDR3 amino acids: CASSPFGIETQYF.

The chain couples TRBV12-3 or TRBV12-4 to TRBJ2-5; TCRdb names TRBD1, which stays unverified in the absence of DNA. This CDR3 spans 14 amino acids. This CDR3 reads CASSVLGGQETQYF.

V usage is TRBV29-1 and J usage is TRBJ2-5; TCRdb selects TRBD1, and the lack of DNA leaves this call unchecked. The CDR3 length is 14 residues. The V gene's germline CDR1 is SQVTM and CDR2 ANQGSEA. CDR3: CSVDGTGTGETQYF.

J is TRBJ2-1 and V is TRBV29-1; TCRdb indicates TRBD2, and absent DNA this call remains unverified. This CDR3 is built from 15 residues. Germline CDR1 is SQVTM and CDR2 is ANQGSEA. The CDR3 spells CSVRVAGESYNEQFF.

The CDR3 spells CASKGGNFTDTQYF. The gene calls are TRBV27 and TRBJ2-3; TCRdb proposes TRBD2, but this gene call is untestable without DNA. CDR3 length equals 14 residues. Germline V CDR1 and CDR2: MNHEY, SMNVEV (reference sequence).

The J gene is TRBJ2-7, the V gene TRBV28; no DNA is available, so the TRBD1 call from TCRdb remains unchecked. Germline values: CDR1 MDHEN, CDR2 SYDVKM. The CDR3 extends over 14 amino acids. This chain's CDR3 is CASSSGQARYEQYF.

The rearrangement uses TRBV29-1 and TRBJ2-7; TCRdb selects TRBD1, and the lack of DNA leaves this call unchecked. Germline V gene data show CDR1 as SQVTM and CDR2 as ANQGSEA. There are 12 residues in the CDR3. The CDR3 reads CSVEGASYEQYF.